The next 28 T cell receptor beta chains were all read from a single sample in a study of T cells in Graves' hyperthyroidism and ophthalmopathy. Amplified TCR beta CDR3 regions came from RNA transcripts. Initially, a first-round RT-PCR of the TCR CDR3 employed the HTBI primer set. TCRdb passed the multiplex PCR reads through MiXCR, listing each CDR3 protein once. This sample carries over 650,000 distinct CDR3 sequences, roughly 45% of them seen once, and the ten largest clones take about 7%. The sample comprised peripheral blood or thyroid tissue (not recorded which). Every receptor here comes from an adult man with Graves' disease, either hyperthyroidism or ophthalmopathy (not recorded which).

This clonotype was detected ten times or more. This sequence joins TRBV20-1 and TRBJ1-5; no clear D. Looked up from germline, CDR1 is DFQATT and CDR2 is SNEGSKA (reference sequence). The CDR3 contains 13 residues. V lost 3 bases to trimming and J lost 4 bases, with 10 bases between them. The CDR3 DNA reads TGCAGTGCTAGTTCTGGAAGGAATCAGCCCCAGCATTTT. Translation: CSASSGRNQPQHF.

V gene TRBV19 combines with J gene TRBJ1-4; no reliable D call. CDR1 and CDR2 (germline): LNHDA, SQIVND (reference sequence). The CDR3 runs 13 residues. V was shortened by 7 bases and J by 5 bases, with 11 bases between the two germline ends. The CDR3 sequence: CASNGRLNEKLFF. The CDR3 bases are TGTGCCAGTAATGGGAGATTAAATGAAAAACTGTTTTTT. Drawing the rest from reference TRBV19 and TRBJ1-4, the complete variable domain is DGGITQSPKYLFRKEGQNVTLSCEQNLNHDAMYWYRQDPGQGLRLIYYSQIVNDFQKGDIAEGYSVSREKKESFPLTVTSAQKNPTAFYLCASNGRLNEKLFFGSGTQLSVL.

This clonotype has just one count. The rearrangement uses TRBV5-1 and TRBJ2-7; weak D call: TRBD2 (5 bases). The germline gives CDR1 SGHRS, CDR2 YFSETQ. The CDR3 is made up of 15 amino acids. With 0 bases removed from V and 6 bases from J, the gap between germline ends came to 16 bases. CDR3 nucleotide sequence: TGCGCCAGCAGCTTGGCCGAGGGAAGGCGGGTCGAGCAGTACTTC. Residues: CASSLAEGRRVEQYF. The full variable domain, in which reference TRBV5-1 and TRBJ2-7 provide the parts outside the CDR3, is KAGVTQTPRYLIKTRGQQVTLSCSPISGHRSVSWYQQTPGQGLQFLFEYFSETQRNKGNFPGRFSGRQFSNSRSEMNVSTLELGDSALYLCASSLAEGRRVEQYFGPGTRLTVT.

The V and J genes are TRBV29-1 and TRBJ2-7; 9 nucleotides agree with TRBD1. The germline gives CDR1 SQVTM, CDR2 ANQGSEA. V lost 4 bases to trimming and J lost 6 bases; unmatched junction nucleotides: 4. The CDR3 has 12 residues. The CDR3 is CSVGTGDIEQYF. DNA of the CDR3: TGCAGCGTTGGGACAGGGGATATCGAGCAGTACTTC.

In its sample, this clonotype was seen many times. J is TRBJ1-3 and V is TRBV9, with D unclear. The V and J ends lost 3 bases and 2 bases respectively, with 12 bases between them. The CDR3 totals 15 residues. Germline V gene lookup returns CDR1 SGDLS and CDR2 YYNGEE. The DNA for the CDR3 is TGTGCCAGCAGCGCCACAGTCCAAGCTGGAAACACCATATATTTT. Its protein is CASSATVQAGNTIYF.

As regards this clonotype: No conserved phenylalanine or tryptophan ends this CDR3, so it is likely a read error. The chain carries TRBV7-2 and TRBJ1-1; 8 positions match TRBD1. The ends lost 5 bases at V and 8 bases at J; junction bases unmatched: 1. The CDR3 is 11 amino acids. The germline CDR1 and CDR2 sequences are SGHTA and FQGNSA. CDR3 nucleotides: TGTGCCAGCAGCCCAGGGGGCGAAGCTTTCTCT. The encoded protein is CASSPGGEAFS.

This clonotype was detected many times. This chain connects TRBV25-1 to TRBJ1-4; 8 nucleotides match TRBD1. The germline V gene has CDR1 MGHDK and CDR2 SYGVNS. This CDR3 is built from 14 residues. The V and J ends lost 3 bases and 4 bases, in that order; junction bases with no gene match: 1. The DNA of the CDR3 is TGTGCCAGCAGTGAGGACAGGGTTAATGAAAAACTGTTTTTT. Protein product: CASSEDRVNEKLFF.

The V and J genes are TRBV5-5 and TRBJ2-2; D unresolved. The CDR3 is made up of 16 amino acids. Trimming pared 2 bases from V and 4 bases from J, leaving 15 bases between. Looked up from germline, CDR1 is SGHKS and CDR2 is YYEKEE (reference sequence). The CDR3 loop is CASSLVVSRSTGELFF. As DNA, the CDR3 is TGTGCCAGCAGCTTAGTCGTGTCTAGGAGCACCGGGGAGCTGTTTTTT. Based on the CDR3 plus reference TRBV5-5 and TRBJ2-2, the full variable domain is DAGVTQSPTHLIKTRGQQVTLRCSPISGHKSVSWYQQVLGQGPQFIFQYYEKEERGRGNFPDRFSARQFPNYSSELNVNALLLGDSALYLCASSLVVSRSTGELFFGEGSRLTVL.

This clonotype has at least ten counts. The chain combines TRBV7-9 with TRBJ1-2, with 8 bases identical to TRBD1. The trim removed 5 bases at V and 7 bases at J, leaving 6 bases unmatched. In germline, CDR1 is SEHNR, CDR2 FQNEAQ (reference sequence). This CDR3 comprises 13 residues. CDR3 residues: CASSRDRRSGYTF. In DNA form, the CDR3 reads TGTGCCAGCAGCCGGGACAGGCGAAGTGGCTACACCTTC. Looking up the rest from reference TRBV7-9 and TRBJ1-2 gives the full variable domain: DTGVSQNPRHKITKRGQNVTFRCDPISEHNRLYWYRQTLGQGPEFLTYFQNEAQLEKSRLLSDRFSAERPKGSFSTLEIQRTEQGDSAMYLCASSRDRRSGYTFGSGTRLTVV.

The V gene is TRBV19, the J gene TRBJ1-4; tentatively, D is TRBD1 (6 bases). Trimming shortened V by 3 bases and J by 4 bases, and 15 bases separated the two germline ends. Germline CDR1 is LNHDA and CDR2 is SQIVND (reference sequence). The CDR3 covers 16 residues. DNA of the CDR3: TGTGCCAGTAGTATTGGAACACAGGGTGATAATGAAAAACTGTTTTTT. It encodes CASSIGTQGDNEKLFF.

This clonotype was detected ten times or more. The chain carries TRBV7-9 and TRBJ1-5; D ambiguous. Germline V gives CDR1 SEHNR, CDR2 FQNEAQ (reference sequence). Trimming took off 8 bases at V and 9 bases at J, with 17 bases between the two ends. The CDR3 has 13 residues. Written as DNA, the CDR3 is TGTGCCAGCTCCGACGGCCCGATGTGGCCCCAGCATTTT. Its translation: CASSDGPMWPQHF.

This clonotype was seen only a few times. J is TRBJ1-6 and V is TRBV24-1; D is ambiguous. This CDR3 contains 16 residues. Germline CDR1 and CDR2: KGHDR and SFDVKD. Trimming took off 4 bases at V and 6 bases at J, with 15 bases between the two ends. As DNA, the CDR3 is TGTGCCACCAGTGACCCCCGGGGAGGACCTAATTCACCCCTCCACTTT. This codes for CATSDPRGGPNSPLHF.

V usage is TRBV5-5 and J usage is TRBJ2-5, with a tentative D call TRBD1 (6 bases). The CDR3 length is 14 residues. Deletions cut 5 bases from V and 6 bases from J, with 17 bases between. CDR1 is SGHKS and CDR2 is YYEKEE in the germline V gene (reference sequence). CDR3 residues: CASRQGPRQKTQYF. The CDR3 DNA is TGTGCCAGCAGGCAGGGGCCAAGGCAAAAGACCCAGTACTTC.

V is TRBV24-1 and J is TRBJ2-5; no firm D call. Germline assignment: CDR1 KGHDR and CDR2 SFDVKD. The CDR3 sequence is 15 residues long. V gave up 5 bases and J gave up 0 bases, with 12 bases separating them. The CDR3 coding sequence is TGTGCCACCAGTGCTAGAGGTGGCTACCAAGAGACCCAGTACTTC. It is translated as CATSARGGYQETQYF.

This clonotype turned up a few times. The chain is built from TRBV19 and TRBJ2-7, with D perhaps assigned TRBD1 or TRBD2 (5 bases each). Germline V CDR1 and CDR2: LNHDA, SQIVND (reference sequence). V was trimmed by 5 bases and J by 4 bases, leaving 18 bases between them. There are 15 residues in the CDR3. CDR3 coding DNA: TGTGCCAGTAGTTTTACCCCGGGACGGGAATACGAGCAGTACTTC. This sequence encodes CASSFTPGREYEQYF.

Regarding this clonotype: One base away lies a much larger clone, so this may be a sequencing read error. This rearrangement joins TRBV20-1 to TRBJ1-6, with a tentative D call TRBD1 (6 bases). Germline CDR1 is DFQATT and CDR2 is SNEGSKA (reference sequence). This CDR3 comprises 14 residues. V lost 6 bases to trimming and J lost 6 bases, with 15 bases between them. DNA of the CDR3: TGCAGTGCCACCACGGGACACAGTAATTCACCCCTCCACTTT. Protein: CSATTGHSNSPLHF.

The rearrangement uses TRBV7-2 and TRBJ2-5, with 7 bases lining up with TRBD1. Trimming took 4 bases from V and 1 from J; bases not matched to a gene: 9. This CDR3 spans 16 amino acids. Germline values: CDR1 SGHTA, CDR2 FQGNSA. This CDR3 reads CASSWNGQVFQETQYF. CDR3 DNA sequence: TGTGCCAGCAGCTGGAACGGACAGGTGTTCCAAGAGACCCAGTACTTC.

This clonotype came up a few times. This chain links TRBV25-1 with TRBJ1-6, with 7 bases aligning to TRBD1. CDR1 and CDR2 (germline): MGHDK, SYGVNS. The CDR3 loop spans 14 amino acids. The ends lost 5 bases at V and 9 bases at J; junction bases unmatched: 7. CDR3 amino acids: CASSSGGSGSPLHF. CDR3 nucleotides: TGTGCCAGCAGTTCAGGGGGGAGTGGTTCACCCCTCCACTTT.

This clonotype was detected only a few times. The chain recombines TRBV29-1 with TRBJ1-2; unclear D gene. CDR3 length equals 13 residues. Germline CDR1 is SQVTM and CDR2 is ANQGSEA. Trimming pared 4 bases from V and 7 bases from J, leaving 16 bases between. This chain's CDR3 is CSVAREGLAGYTF. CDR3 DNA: TGCAGCGTTGCTCGCGAGGGTTTGGCTGGCTACACCTTC.

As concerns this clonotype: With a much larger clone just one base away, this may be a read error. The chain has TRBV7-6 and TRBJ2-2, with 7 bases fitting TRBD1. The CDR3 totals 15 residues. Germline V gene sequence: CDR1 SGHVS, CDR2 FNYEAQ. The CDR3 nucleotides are TGTGCTAGCAGCCCTGGTACAGGGGTCCACGGGGAGCTGTTTTTT. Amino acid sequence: CASSPGTGVHGELFF.

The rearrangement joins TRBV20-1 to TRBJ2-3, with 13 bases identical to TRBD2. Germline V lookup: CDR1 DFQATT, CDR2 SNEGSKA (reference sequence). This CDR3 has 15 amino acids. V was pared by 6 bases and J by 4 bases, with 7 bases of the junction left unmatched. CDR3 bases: TGCAGTGCAACCGGGACTAGCGGGGTTTCAGATACGCAGTATTTT. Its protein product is CSATGTSGVSDTQYF.

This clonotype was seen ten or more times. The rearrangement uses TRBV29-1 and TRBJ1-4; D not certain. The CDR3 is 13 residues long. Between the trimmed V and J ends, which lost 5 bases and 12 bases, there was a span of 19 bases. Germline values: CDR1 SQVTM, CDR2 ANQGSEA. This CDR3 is CSVFWLLDQELFF. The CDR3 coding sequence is TGCAGCGTTTTTTGGCTGTTAGATCAAGAACTGTTTTTT.

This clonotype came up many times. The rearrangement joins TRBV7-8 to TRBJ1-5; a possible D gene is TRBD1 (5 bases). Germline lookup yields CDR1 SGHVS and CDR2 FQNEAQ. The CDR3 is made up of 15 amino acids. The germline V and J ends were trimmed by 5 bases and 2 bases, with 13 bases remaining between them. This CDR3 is CASSPTRGGNQPQHF. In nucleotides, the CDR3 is TGTGCCAGCAGCCCAACAAGGGGTGGCAATCAGCCCCAGCATTTT.

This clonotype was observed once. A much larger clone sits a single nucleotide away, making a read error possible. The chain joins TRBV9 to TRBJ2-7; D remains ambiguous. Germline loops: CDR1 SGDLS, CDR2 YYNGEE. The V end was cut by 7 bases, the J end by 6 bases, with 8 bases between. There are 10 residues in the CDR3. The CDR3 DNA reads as TGTGCCAGCGGGGAAGGCGAGCAGTACTTC. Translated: CASGEGEQYF. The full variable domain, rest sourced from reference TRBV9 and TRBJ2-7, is DSGVTQTPKHLITATGQRVTLRCSPRSGDLSVYWYQQSLDQGLQFLIQYYNGEERAKGNILERFSAQQFPDLHSELNLSSLELGDSALYFCASGEGEQYFGPGTRLTVT.

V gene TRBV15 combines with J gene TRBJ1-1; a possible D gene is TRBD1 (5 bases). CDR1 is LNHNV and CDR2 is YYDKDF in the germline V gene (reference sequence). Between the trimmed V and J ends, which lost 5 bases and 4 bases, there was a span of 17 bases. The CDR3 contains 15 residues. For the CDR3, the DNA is TGTGCCACCAGCCGGATTGGGGGTCTGAGCACTGAAGCTTTCTTT. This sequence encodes CATSRIGGLSTEAFF.

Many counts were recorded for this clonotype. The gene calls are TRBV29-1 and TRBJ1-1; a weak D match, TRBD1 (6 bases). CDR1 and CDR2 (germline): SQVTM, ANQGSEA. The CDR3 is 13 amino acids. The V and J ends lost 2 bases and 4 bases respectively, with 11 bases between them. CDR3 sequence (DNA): TGCAGCGTTGAATCGCGCAGGGGCACTGAAGCTTTCTTT. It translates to CSVESRRGTEAFF.

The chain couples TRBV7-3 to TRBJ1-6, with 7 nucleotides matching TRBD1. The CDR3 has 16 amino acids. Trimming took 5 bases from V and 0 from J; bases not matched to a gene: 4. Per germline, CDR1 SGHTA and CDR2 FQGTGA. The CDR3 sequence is CASSGDSLSYNSPLHF. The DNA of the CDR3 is TGTGCCAGCAGCGGGGACAGTCTCTCCTATAATTCACCCCTCCACTTT. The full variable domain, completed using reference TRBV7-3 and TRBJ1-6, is GAGVSQTPSNKVTEKGKYVELRCDPISGHTALYWYRQSLGQGPEFLIYFQGTGAADDSGLPNDRFFAVRPEGSVSTLKIQRTERGDSAVYLCASSGDSLSYNSPLHFGNGTRLTVT.

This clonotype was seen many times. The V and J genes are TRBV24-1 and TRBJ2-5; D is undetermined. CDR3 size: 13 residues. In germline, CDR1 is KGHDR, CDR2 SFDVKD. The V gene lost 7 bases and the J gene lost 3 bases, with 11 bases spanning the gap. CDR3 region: CATSLGVEETQYF. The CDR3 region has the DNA TGTGCCACCAGCCTCGGCGTCGAAGAGACCCAGTACTTC.